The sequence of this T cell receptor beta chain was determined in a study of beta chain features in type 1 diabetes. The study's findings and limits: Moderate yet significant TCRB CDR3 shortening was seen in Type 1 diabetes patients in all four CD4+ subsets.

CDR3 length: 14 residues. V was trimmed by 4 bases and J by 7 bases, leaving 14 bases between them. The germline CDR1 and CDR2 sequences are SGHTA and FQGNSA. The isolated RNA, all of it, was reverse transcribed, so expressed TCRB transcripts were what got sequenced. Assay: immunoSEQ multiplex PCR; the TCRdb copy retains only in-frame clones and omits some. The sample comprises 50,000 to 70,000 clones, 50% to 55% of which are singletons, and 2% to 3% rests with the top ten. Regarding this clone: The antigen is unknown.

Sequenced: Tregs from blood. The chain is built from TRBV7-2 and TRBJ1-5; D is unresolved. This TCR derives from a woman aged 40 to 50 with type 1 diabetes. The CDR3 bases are TGTGCCAGCAGCTCAGGCGGGTCGGGGCAGCCCCAGCATTTT. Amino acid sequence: CASSSGGSGQPQHF.